These T cell receptor beta chains were read from a single sample in a study of Ad26.COV2.S vaccination and SARS-CoV-2 variants. Libraries were prepared by immunoSEQ multiplex PCR; TCRdb keeps only in-frame clonotypes and omits some of them. The data show about 140,000 clones, with more than 80% seen just once and 5% held by the top ten. The starting material was peripheral blood, obtained after recovery from COVID-19. The source is a human donor who had recovered from COVID-19. CDR3s include the opening cysteine and the closing phenylalanine or tryptophan. Fields, in order: CDR3 protein, CDR3 DNA, clone size, J gene, D gene, V gene. The D gene is left open where the match is weak. Not every row has a clone size; where given, it reads once, few, many or a size class.

CDR3 protein: CASRGLGGYEQYF
CDR3 DNA: TGTGCCAGCAGGGGTTTGGGGGGCTACGAGCAGTACTTC
clone size: .
J gene: TRBJ2-7
D gene: .
V gene: TRBV28

CDR3 protein: CASSLARTYEQYF
CDR3 DNA: TGTGCCAGCAGTTTAGCCAGAACCTACGAGCAGTACTTC
clone size: .
J gene: TRBJ2-7
D gene: .
V gene: TRBV27

CDR3 protein: CASSLRRDEQYF
CDR3 DNA: TGTGCCAGCAGTTTAAGGCGGGACGAGCAGTACTTC
clone size: few
J gene: TRBJ2-7
D gene: .
V gene: TRBV28

CDR3 protein: CASSPRVDTEAFF
CDR3 DNA: TGTGCCAGCAGCCCCAGGGTGGACACTGAAGCTTTCTTT
clone size: .
J gene: TRBJ1-1
D gene: .
V gene: TRBV12-3/TRBV12-4

CDR3 protein: CASSLSAGQAPYEQYF
CDR3 DNA: TGTGCCAGCAGTTTATCGGCGGGACAGGCACCCTACGAGCAGTACTTC
clone size: few
J gene: TRBJ2-7
D gene: TRBD1
V gene: TRBV27

CDR3 protein: CASNRRQAGNTIYF
CDR3 DNA: TGTGCCAGCAACAGACGACAGGCTGGAAACACCATATATTTT
clone size: .
J gene: TRBJ1-3
D gene: .
V gene: TRBV27

CDR3 protein: CASSTGQGMNTEAFF
CDR3 DNA: TGCGCCAGCAGCACCGGACAGGGAATGAACACTGAAGCTTTCTTT
clone size: .
J gene: TRBJ1-1
D gene: TRBD1
V gene: TRBV5-1

CDR3 protein: CASSSSDSRWEGYTF
CDR3 DNA: TGTGCCAGTAGTTCGTCCGACAGCCGTTGGGAAGGCTACACCTTC
clone size: few
J gene: TRBJ1-2
D gene: .
V gene: TRBV19

CDR3 protein: CASSLWGVRNSPLHF
CDR3 DNA: TGTGCCAGCAGCTTGTGGGGGGTCCGGAATTCACCCCTCCACTTT
clone size: .
J gene: TRBJ1-6
D gene: .
V gene: TRBV5-6

CDR3 protein: CASSLGQIMNTEAFF
CDR3 DNA: TGTGCCAGCAGCTTGGGACAGATCATGAACACTGAAGCTTTCTTT
clone size: .
J gene: TRBJ1-1
D gene: .
V gene: TRBV5-6

CDR3 protein: CASSRTGRTEAFF
CDR3 DNA: TGTGCCAGCAGCCGGACAGGGCGGACTGAAGCTTTCTTT
clone size: .
J gene: TRBJ1-1
D gene: TRBD1
V gene: TRBV7-9

CDR3 protein: CASSLSIYGYTF
CDR3 DNA: TGTGCCAGCAGTTTAAGTATCTATGGCTACACCTTC
clone size: .
J gene: TRBJ1-2
D gene: .
V gene: TRBV28

CDR3 protein: CASSQGQAVREPQHF
CDR3 DNA: TGTGCCAGCAGTCAGGGACAGGCCGTCCGGGAGCCCCAGCATTTT
clone size: .
J gene: TRBJ1-5
D gene: TRBD1
V gene: TRBV6-5

CDR3 protein: CASSPPQAGGEQFF
CDR3 DNA: TGTGCCAGTAGTCCCCCTCAGGCCGGGGGTGAGCAGTTCTTC
clone size: .
J gene: TRBJ2-1
D gene: .
V gene: TRBV19

CDR3 protein: CASSWGESSYNEQFF
CDR3 DNA: TGTGCCAGCAGCTGGGGGGAGAGCTCCTACAATGAGCAGTTCTTC
clone size: .
J gene: TRBJ2-1
D gene: .
V gene: TRBV5-4

CDR3 protein: CATRRVPGNQPQHF
CDR3 DNA: TGTGCCACCCGCCGGGTACCAGGGAACCAGCCCCAGCATTTT
clone size: many
J gene: TRBJ1-5
D gene: .
V gene: TRBV28

CDR3 protein: CASSSPESRTLHF
CDR3 DNA: TGTGCCAGCAGCTCGCCAGAGAGTAGGACCCTCCACTTT
clone size: few
J gene: TRBJ1-6
D gene: .
V gene: TRBV5-5